These 18 T cell receptor beta chains were sequenced from one sample in a study of CD8 T cells in ankylosing spondylitis. Their specific antigens are unknown. Study outcomes and limitations: A TCR beta motif of fewer than ten highly homologous variants seemed to mark ankylosing spondylitis blood.

From the 5' RACE reads, TCRdb called clonotypes with MiXCR, one entry per CDR3 protein. The data show approximately 550,000 distinct CDR3 sequences, 9.5% to 15% seen once. The sample comprised blood, either unsorted or a sorted T cell fraction (not recorded which). The receptors stem from a male donor with ankylosing spondylitis.

This clonotype appeared a few times. The chain combines TRBV5-1 with TRBJ2-3, with a weak D call TRBD2 (6 bases). Germline lookup yields CDR1 SGHRS and CDR2 YFSETQ. The germline V and J ends were trimmed by 4 bases and 1 base, with 13 bases remaining between them. The CDR3 is made up of 15 amino acids. The CDR3 spells CASSNRERGTDTQYF. Written as DNA, the CDR3 is TGCGCCAGCAGCAACCGGGAGAGAGGCACAGATACGCAGTATTTT.

The CDR3 here is CSVGTSGLNEQFF. In DNA form, the CDR3 reads TGCAGTGTTGGGACTAGCGGGCTGAATGAGCAGTTCTTC. The V and J genes are TRBV20-1 and TRBJ2-1, with 12 nucleotides matching TRBD2. Per the germline V gene, CDR1 is DFQATT and CDR2 is SNEGSKA (reference sequence). With 7 bases clipped from V and 7 bases from J, the junction kept 5 bases outside the gene matches. This CDR3 has 13 residues.

The chain joins TRBV4-2 to TRBJ2-3, with TRBD1 as a possible D gene (6 bases). The ends were cut back, 3 bases at V and 1 base at J, with 14 bases in the middle. From germline, CDR1 is LGHNA and CDR2 YNFKEQ. The CDR3 is made up of 16 amino acids. The CDR3 region has the DNA TGTGCCAGCAGCCACGCAGGGGCCCCGGGCACAGATACGCAGTATTTT. Translating gives CASSHAGAPGTDTQYF.

V gene TRBV29-1 combines with J gene TRBJ2-5; TRBD2 matches at 8 bases. Germline-derived CDR1 and CDR2 are SQVTM and ANQGSEA. The V gene end was trimmed by 4 bases and the J gene end by 5 bases; junction bases not matched to a gene: 9. The CDR3 runs to 14 residues. Here the CDR3 DNA reads TGCAGCGTTGCTCCCGGGGGGGCAGGGGAGACCCAGTACTTC. Protein: CSVAPGGAGETQYF.

This chain uses TRBV20-1 with TRBJ2-1; D gene ambiguous. The CDR3 is 14 residues long. Germline-derived CDR1 and CDR2 are DFQATT and SNEGSKA (reference sequence). Deletions cut 0 bases from V and 4 bases from J, with 10 bases between. The DNA of the CDR3 is TGCAGTGCTAGAGATCGGGCATATTACAATGAGCAGTTCTTC. Translated, it gives CSARDRAYYNEQFF.

The chain joins TRBV5-1 to TRBJ2-1, with TRBD1 identical over 10 bases. After removal of 0 bases from V and 9 bases from J, the junction contained 9 bases not matched to a gene. Per the germline V gene, CDR1 is SGHRS and CDR2 is YFSETQ. CDR3 length: 16 residues. In nucleotides, the CDR3 is TGCGCCAGCAGCTTGGGAGTGACAGGGGGCTTCGTTGAGCAGTTCTTC. This sequence encodes CASSLGVTGGFVEQFF.

For the CDR3, the DNA is TGTGCCAGCAGCTTCCAAGGGGCTAGTACCGAGCAGTACTTC. Protein: CASSFQGASTEQYF. The chain is built from TRBV5-5 and TRBJ2-7; TRBD1 might be the D (5 bases). In germline, CDR1 is SGHKS, CDR2 YYEKEE (reference sequence). V dropped 2 bases and J dropped 6 bases, with 15 bases sitting between them. The length of the CDR3 is 14 residues.

V is TRBV30 and J is TRBJ2-1, with D perhaps matching TRBD2 (6 bases). Germline CDR1 GTSNPN, CDR2 SVGIG (reference sequence). Trimming shortened V by 3 bases and J by 0 bases, and 6 bases separated the two germline ends. CDR3 size: 13 residues. The DNA of the CDR3 is TGTGCCTGGAGCGGGAGCTCCTACAATGAGCAGTTCTTC. It codes for CAWSGSSYNEQFF.

This clonotype was picked up many times. The V call is TRBV7-2, the J call TRBJ1-4; no definite D call. Per the germline V gene, CDR1 is SGHTA and CDR2 is FQGNSA. This CDR3 is 14 amino acids long. With 6 bases removed from V and 1 base from J, the gap between germline ends came to 9 bases. In nucleotides, the CDR3 is TGTGCCAGCAGGTTCCTTGGAACTAATGAAAAACTGTTTTTT. It translates to CASRFLGTNEKLFF. The whole variable domain, filled in from reference TRBV7-2 and TRBJ1-4, reads GAGVSQSPSNKVTEKGKDVELRCDPISGHTALYWYRQSLGQGLEFLIYFQGNSAPDKSGLPSDRFSAERTGGSVSTLTIQRTQQEDSAVYLCASRFLGTNEKLFFGSGTQLSVL.

This clonotype was observed a handful of times. The chain combines TRBV12-3 or TRBV12-4 with TRBJ1-3; a weak D match, TRBD1 (5 bases). The V end lost 5 bases, the J end lost 0 bases, and 14 bases lay between the germline ends. The CDR3 covers 16 residues. The CDR3 is CASSLSLTVSGNTIYF. For the CDR3, the DNA is TGTGCCAGCAGTCTATCCCTGACAGTCTCTGGAAACACCATATATTTT.

This clonotype occurred many times. The V gene is TRBV12-3 or TRBV12-4, the J gene TRBJ2-5, with D uncertain. CDR3 length: 14 amino acids. The V and J ends lost 3 bases and 5 bases respectively, with 13 bases between them. CDR3 DNA: TGTGCCAGCAGTTTTGGGGATTCAAGGGAGACCCAGTACTTC. This translates into CASSFGDSRETQYF.

Only a few counts were recorded for this clonotype. The rearrangement joins TRBV6-2 or TRBV6-3 to TRBJ1-1; D is undetermined. In germline, CDR1 is MNHEY, CDR2 SVGEGT. CDR3 length equals 17 residues. The ends were cut back, 2 bases at V and 0 bases at J, with 16 bases in the middle. The CDR3 loop is CASSYRRNGGLNTEAFF. CDR3 nucleotides: TGTGCCAGCAGTTACCGGAGGAACGGTGGGTTGAACACTGAAGCTTTCTTT.

This rearrangement joins TRBV12-3 or TRBV12-4 to TRBJ1-2, with D possibly matching TRBD1 (5 bases). CDR3 length: 14 residues. With 3 bases removed from V and 8 bases from J, the gap between germline ends came to 16 bases. The CDR3 loop is CASSFGQGLGGYTF. The CDR3 DNA reads TGTGCCAGCAGTTTCGGGCAGGGCCTTGGAGGCTACACCTTC.

The chain employs TRBV7-2 and TRBJ2-1; 12 positions agree with TRBD2. V trimming: 1 base; J trimming: 7 bases; junction bases outside the gene matches: 5. The CDR3 covers 16 residues. Germline-derived CDR1 and CDR2 are SGHTA and FQGNSA. CDR3 residues: CASSLGTSGIFNEQFF. In nucleotides, the CDR3 is TGTGCCAGCAGCTTAGGGACTAGCGGGATTTTTAATGAGCAGTTCTTC.

The V gene is TRBV5-4, the J gene TRBJ2-1; possibly TRBD2 for D (5 bases). V was shortened by 5 bases and J by 1 base, with 13 bases between the two germline ends. The CDR3 extends over 15 amino acids. Germline values: CDR1 SGHNT, CDR2 YYREEE (reference sequence). Here the CDR3 reads CASRTFGISYNEQFF. The DNA for the CDR3 is TGTGCCAGCAGGACTTTCGGGATATCCTACAATGAGCAGTTCTTC.

The V call is TRBV11-2, the J call TRBJ2-2, with unresolved D. This CDR3 comprises 12 residues. V lost 7 bases to trimming and J lost 6 bases, with 9 bases between them. Germline-derived CDR1 and CDR2 are SGHAT and FQNNGV. For the CDR3, the DNA is TGTGCCAGCACATGGTACGCCGGGGAGCTGTTTTTT. This sequence encodes CASTWYAGELFF.

V gene TRBV12-3 or TRBV12-4 combines with J gene TRBJ1-4; a possible D gene is TRBD1 (5 bases). V shed 4 bases and J shed 4 bases, with 16 bases lying between them. CDR3 size: 16 residues. Here the CDR3 reads CASSSPQGWGNEKLFF. CDR3 bases: TGTGCCAGCAGTTCACCCCAGGGATGGGGTAATGAAAAACTGTTTTTT.

The chain is built from TRBV12-3 or TRBV12-4 and TRBJ1-1, with 7 bases identical to TRBD1. The J segment lost 4 bases and the V segment lost 3 bases, leaving 8 bases of the junction unmatched. This CDR3 has 15 amino acids. Here the CDR3 reads CASSLSTGTGTEAFF. CDR3 nucleotides: TGTGCCAGCAGTTTGTCGACAGGGACGGGCACTGAAGCTTTCTTT.